The 3 T cell receptor beta chains below all came from one sample that was sequenced in a study of T cell repertoires in cytomegalovirus infection. TCRdb recomputed calls from the reads with MiXCR, one row per CDR3 protein. The sample contains under 800,000 distinct CDR3 sequences, roughly a quarter of which appear only once. The specimen was CD8+ T cells from PBMCs. Every receptor here comes from a human donor in good health (CMV status not recorded). Some clones in this sample may be carry-over from other donors' samples.

The gene calls are TRBV7-6 and TRBJ2-2, with 11 bases aligning to TRBD1. V gave up 6 bases and J gave up 4 bases; unmatched junction bases: 7. The CDR3 is 16 amino acids. Germline CDR1 is SGHVS and CDR2 is FNYEAQ. CDR3 amino acids: CASRFLGQGATGELFF. CDR3 in DNA: TGTGCCAGCAGATTCCTCGGACAGGGGGCCACCGGGGAGCTGTTTTTT.

The V and J genes are TRBV4-3 and TRBJ2-1; the match to TRBD2 covers 7 bases. CDR3 size: 16 residues. Germline CDR1 LGHNA, CDR2 YSLEER. V gave up 0 bases and J gave up 4 bases; unmatched junction bases: 6. The CDR3 DNA follows: TGCGCCAGCAGCCAAGAGGGGGGACTACCTTACAATGAGCAGTTCTTC. It specifies CASSQEGGLPYNEQFF.

The rearrangement joins TRBV6-2 or TRBV6-3 to TRBJ2-7, with TRBD2 matching over 14 bases. CDR1 and CDR2 from the germline V gene are MNHEY and SVGEGT. The CDR3 sequence is 18 residues long. CDR3 sequence reads: CVSSTGLAGGPTKYEQYV. As DNA, the CDR3 is TGTGTCAGCAGTACCGGACTAGCGGGGGGCCCTACTAAATACGAGCAGTACGTC.